This T cell receptor (beta chain) derives from a study of blood T cells in healthy people across ages. General observations from the study: Age brought a roughly linear fall in TCR beta diversity measured per million T cells. Diversity was higher, and naive CD4+ cells more numerous, in long-lived donors than in aged donors.

With respect to this clonotype: Its antigen is as yet unknown.

CDR3 length: 13 residues. Germline loops: CDR1 SGHNT, CDR2 YYREEE (reference sequence). The V gene lost 0 bases and the J gene lost 4 bases, with 6 bases spanning the gap. Combining a sample-barcoded 5' primer with a J-beta primer mix, a second PCR ran for roughly 7 to 12 cycles. Per sample, CDR3-containing paired-end reads numbered at least 3 million. In TCRdb, the 5' RACE reads were re-called with MiXCR into one record per CDR3 protein. The sample has approximately 1,000,000 distinct CDR3 sequences; 35% to 45% are singletons. This chain links TRBV5-4 with TRBJ2-3, with a possible D match to TRBD2 (5 bases). Sequenced: blood. The clonotype comes from a man aged 18 to 30 in good health. The CDR3 nucleotides are TGTGCCAGCAGCTTGGTTAGCGCAGATACGCAGTATTTT. This encodes CASSLVSADTQYF.